Listed here are 17 T cell receptor beta chains from one sample, sequenced in a study of cytomegalovirus exposure and HLA in healthy donors. It was with 60 Vbeta and 13 Jbeta primers that the PCR ran. Clones were read by immunoSEQ multiplex PCR, and TCRdb kept only the in-frame ones, dropping some. The sample lists 200,000 or so clones; around 76% were seen once. Sequenced: PBMCs. Receptors originate from a man younger than 30 in good health and CMV-seronegative.

The chain uses TRBV6-1 and TRBJ1-1; the match to TRBD1 covers 9 bases. Per the germline V gene, CDR1 is MNHNS and CDR2 is SASEGT. The length of the CDR3 is 15 residues. With 6 bases clipped from V and 1 base from J, the junction kept 6 bases outside the gene matches. The CDR3 loop is CASSAQGAGNTEAFF. CDR3 nucleotides: TGTGCCAGCAGCGCACAGGGGGCGGGGAACACTGAAGCTTTCTTT.

The chain combines TRBV10-1 with TRBJ2-7; D is undetermined. Germline CDR1 and CDR2: WNHNN and SYGVQD (reference sequence). Between the trimmed V and J ends, which lost 0 bases and 1 base, there was a span of 7 bases. The CDR3 is 14 amino acids. DNA of the CDR3: TGCGCCAGCAGTGAGTCGGTGCAGTCCTACGAGCAGTACTTC. Protein product: CASSESVQSYEQYF.

This clone turned up a few times. The chain combines TRBV16 with TRBJ2-3; TRBD2 is a possible D gene (5 bases). Trimming took off 4 bases at V and 4 bases at J, with 12 bases between the two ends. The V gene's germline CDR1 is KGHSY and CDR2 FQNENV. This CDR3 is 14 amino acids long. The CDR3, as DNA: TGTGCCAGCAGCCTCCTGAGGGAATCAGATACGCAGTATTTT. Its protein is CASSLLRESDTQYF.

This chain links TRBV27 with TRBJ2-5; 7 bases line up with TRBD2. V shed 4 bases, J shed 4 bases, and the junction held 6 bases outside the gene matches. The CDR3 consists of 14 residues. The germline V gene encodes CDR1 MNHEY and CDR2 SMNVEV (reference sequence). CDR3: CASSSLADPETQYF. The CDR3 DNA follows: TGTGCCAGCAGTTCGCTAGCGGACCCAGAGACCCAGTACTTC.

The rearrangement uses TRBV6-4 and TRBJ2-7; TRBD2 matches 12 bases. The ends lost 0 bases at V and 6 bases at J; junction bases unmatched: 9. In germline, CDR1 is MRHNA, CDR2 SNTAGT. The CDR3 is made up of 17 amino acids. The DNA for the CDR3 is TGTGCCAGCAGTGACTCAACTAGCGGGAGGATGAGGGCCGAGCAGTACTTC. Translation: CASSDSTSGRMRAEQYF.

The chain is built from TRBV2 and TRBJ1-2; the D is unclear. The CDR3 length is 15 residues. The V end was cut by 7 bases, the J end by 1 base, with 16 bases between. CDR1 and CDR2 from the germline V gene are SNHLY and FYNNEI. CDR3 sequence (DNA): TGTGCCAGCATCTTCTCGAATACTCATAACTATGGCTACACCTTC. Amino acid sequence: CASIFSNTHNYGYTF.

In regard to this clone: One end of the junction varies from germline; a read error may be responsible. V and J are TRBV7-7 and TRBJ2-5, with a possible D match to TRBD2 (5 bases). Germline CDR1 and CDR2: SSHAT and FNYEAQ (reference sequence). The CDR3 sequence is 15 residues long. CDR3 protein: CASSLVWAGPDGQYF. The CDR3 nucleotides read TGTGCTAGCAGCTTAGTTTGGGCGGGTCCGGATGGCCAGTACTTC.

This clone was observed a single time. The chain uses TRBV28 and TRBJ1-1; perhaps TRBD1 as D (6 bases). Germline V lookup: CDR1 MDHEN, CDR2 SYDVKM. V was cut by 5 bases and J by 0 bases, with 16 bases left in between. CDR3 length equals 16 residues. The CDR3 loop is CASSLPRGGLNTEAFF. CDR3 coding DNA: TGTGCCAGCAGTCTGCCAAGGGGGGGTTTGAACACTGAAGCTTTCTTT.

This clone has only a few counts. The V call is TRBV6-1, the J call TRBJ1-2; no clear D gene. The CDR3 covers 16 residues. Germline values: CDR1 MNHNS, CDR2 SASEGT. Trimming removed 3 bases from V and 2 bases from J, with 16 bases in between. The CDR3 DNA reads as TGTGCCAGCAGTGACCCCAGGTCTGGTTGGAACTATGGCTACACCTTC. Translating it yields CASSDPRSGWNYGYTF.

The gene calls are TRBV6-1 and TRBJ1-1; TRBD1 might be the D (5 bases). Germline V gene sequence: CDR1 MNHNS, CDR2 SASEGT. The CDR3 is made up of 15 amino acids. Trimming pared 1 base from V and 0 bases from J, leaving 9 bases between. The CDR3 loop reads CASSEVRGMNTEAFF. Here the CDR3 DNA reads TGTGCCAGCAGTGAAGTTCGGGGGATGAACACTGAAGCTTTCTTT.

The J gene is TRBJ2-3, the V gene TRBV19, with 9 bases lining up with TRBD2. V trimming: 8 bases; J trimming: 0 bases; junction bases outside the gene matches: 21. Germline V CDR1 and CDR2: LNHDA, SQIVND (reference sequence). CDR3 length: 20 residues. This CDR3 reads CASSIGASGVYSSSTDTQYF. CDR3 DNA sequence: TGTGCCAGTTCTATTGGGGCTAGCGGGGTTTATTCATCTAGCACAGATACGCAGTATTTT.

The chain recombines TRBV19 with TRBJ2-2, with 9 bases matching TRBD2. The ends lost 6 bases at V and 9 bases at J; junction bases unmatched: 17. The V gene's germline CDR1 is LNHDA and CDR2 SQIVND (reference sequence). The CDR3 is 17 amino acids. CDR3 sequence reads: CASRIRFSAGGLRELFF. The CDR3 DNA follows: TGTGCCAGTAGAATCCGCTTTTCCGCGGGAGGGCTCAGGGAGCTGTTTTTT.

Worth noting for this clone: A junction end diverges from the germline sequence, so it may reflect a read error. The chain combines TRBV7-2 with TRBJ2-1, with 8 nucleotides matching TRBD2. CDR3 size: 13 residues. Germline assignment: CDR1 SGHTA and CDR2 FQGNSA. CDR3 nucleotide sequence: TGTGCCAGCAGATCCAGCGGGAGAAATGGGCAGTTCTTC. Its protein is CASRSSGRNGQFF.

The rearrangement uses TRBV7-2 and TRBJ1-5, with D possibly being TRBD1 (6 bases). The V end was cut by 1 base, the J end by 3 bases, with 13 bases between. The CDR3 has 16 amino acids. Germline-derived CDR1 and CDR2 are SGHTA and FQGNSA. CDR3 in amino acids: CASSLVRTVNNQPQHF. The DNA for the CDR3 is TGTGCCAGCAGCTTAGTTCGGACAGTCAACAATCAGCCCCAGCATTTT. Combining the CDR3 with reference TRBV7-2 and TRBJ1-5 gives the whole variable domain GAGVSQSPSNKVTEKGKDVELRCDPISGHTALYWYRQSLGQGLEFLIYFQGNSAPDKSGLPSDRFSAERTGGSVSTLTIQRTQQEDSAVYLCASSLVRTVNNQPQHFGDGTRLSIL.

This chain links TRBV9 with TRBJ2-1, with TRBD2 matching 14 bases. V dropped 3 bases and J dropped 8; count of bases not matched to a gene: 7. CDR1 and CDR2 (germline): SGDLS, YYNGEE. The CDR3 consists of 16 residues. CDR3 DNA: TGTGCCAGCAGCGAGGGACTAGCGGGAGCGGTTGATGAGCAGTTCTTC. Encoded protein: CASSEGLAGAVDEQFF.

V and J are TRBV7-2 and TRBJ2-7; 7 bases agree with TRBD2. Germline-derived CDR1 and CDR2 are SGHTA and FQGNSA. V lost 2 bases and J lost 1; bases outside the gene matches: 5. This CDR3 contains 15 residues. The CDR3 is CASSLFLADSYEQYF. For the CDR3, the DNA is TGTGCCAGCAGCTTATTCCTAGCGGATTCCTACGAGCAGTACTTC.

In its sample, this clone was seen a few times. The rearrangement links TRBV19 to TRBJ2-1; 9 positions match TRBD1. V was pared by 6 bases and J by 9 bases, with 6 bases of the junction left unmatched. The CDR3 is 13 residues long. Germline V gene data show CDR1 as LNHDA and CDR2 as SQIVND (reference sequence). The CDR3 loop is CASRTGGRSEQFF. CDR3 bases: TGTGCCAGTAGGACAGGGGGACGGAGTGAGCAGTTCTTC.